This T cell receptor beta chain was captured in a study of cytomegalovirus exposure and HLA in healthy donors. Overall study results and limits: Association of a missense DCLRE1C variant with TCR beta V- and J-gene trimming was reported in a later analysis. Most TCR sequences were uncommon, yet certain public TCRs appeared in many donors.

A word on this clone: What it recognizes is unknown.

CDR3 length: 14 residues. Germline loops: CDR1 SQVTM, CDR2 ANQGSEA. After removal of 6 bases from V and 4 bases from J, the junction contained 8 bases not matched to a gene. Both 60 Vbeta primers and 13 Jbeta primers went into the PCR. The table came from immunoSEQ multiplex PCR; TCRdb's copy has only in-frame clones and leaves some out. Here the sample spans hundreds of thousands of clones, approximately 90% being singletons. V and J are TRBV29-1 and TRBJ2-1, with 8 bases fitting TRBD2. This TCR was sampled from a woman under 30 in good health and CMV-seronegative. What was sequenced was PBMCs. This chain's CDR3 is CSVELLADYNEQFF. The DNA of the CDR3 is TGCAGCGTAGAATTACTAGCGGATTACAATGAGCAGTTCTTC.